This TCR beta chain was identified in a study of blood T cells in healthy people across ages. Next came a second PCR, run for about 6 to 12 cycles, which used a sample-barcoded 5' primer along with a J-beta primer mix. Each of the cDNA molecules was tagged by a template-switch adaptor with 12 random nucleotides. TCRdb passed the 5' RACE reads through MiXCR, listing each CDR3 protein once. The sample lists some 1.8 million distinct CDR3 sequences, roughly two fifths occurring once. Trimming cost V 6 bases and J 0 bases, with 18 bases left between them. Germline CDR1 and CDR2: SEHNR and FQNEAQ (reference sequence). The CDR3 consists of 17 residues.

The receptor's source is a human donor in good health. The gene calls are TRBV7-9 and TRBJ2-1; TRBD2 might be the D (7 bases). The sequenced material came from blood. The CDR3 DNA reads TGTGCCAGCAGTTCATTTTCGGGGGGCAGCTCCTACAATGAGCAGTTCTTC. It yields the protein CASSSFSGGSSYNEQFF.